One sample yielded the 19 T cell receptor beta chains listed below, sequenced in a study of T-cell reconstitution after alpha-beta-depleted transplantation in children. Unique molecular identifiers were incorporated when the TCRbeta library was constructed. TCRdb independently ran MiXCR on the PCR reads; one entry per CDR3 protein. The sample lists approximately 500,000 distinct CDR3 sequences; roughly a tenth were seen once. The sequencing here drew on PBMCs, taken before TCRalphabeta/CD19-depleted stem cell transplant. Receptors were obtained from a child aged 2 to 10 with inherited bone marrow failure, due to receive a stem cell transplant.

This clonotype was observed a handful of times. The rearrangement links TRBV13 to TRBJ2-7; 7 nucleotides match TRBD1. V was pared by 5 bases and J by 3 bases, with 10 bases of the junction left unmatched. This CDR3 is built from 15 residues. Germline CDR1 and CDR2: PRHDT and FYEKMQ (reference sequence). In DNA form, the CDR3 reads TGTGCCAGCAGCCCCCGGGACAGTTCTCTCTACGAGCAGTACTTC. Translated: CASSPRDSSLYEQYF.

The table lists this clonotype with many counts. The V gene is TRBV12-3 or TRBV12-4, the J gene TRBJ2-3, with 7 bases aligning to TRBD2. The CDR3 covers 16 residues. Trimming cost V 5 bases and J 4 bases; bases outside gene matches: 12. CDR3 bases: TGTGCCAGCAGTCGGGAGTCGGGAGGAGGCCCAGATACGCAGTATTTT. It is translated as CASSRESGGGPDTQYF.

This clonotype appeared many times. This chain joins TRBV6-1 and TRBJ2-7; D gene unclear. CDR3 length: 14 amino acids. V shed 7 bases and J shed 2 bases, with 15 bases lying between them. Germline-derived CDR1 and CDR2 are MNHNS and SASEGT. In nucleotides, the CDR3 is TGTGCCAGCACCCCGAGTGGGGTCGCCTACGAGCAGTACTTC. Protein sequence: CASTPSGVAYEQYF.

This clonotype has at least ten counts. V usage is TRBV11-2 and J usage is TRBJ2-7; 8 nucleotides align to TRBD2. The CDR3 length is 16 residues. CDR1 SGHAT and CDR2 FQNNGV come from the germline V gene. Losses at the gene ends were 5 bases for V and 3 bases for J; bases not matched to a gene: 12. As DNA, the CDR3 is TGTGCCAGCAGCCCGGAGGCGGGAGGAACCTTCTACGAGCAGTACTTC. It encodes CASSPEAGGTFYEQYF.

CDR3 in DNA: TGTGCCAGCAGCCACACCCGGGACAGGGGGCGCGATGAGCAGTTCTTC. Residues: CASSHTRDRGRDEQFF. The gene calls are TRBV7-2 and TRBJ2-1, with 12 bases identical to TRBD1. Germline loops: CDR1 SGHTA, CDR2 FQGNSA. V gave up 5 bases and J gave up 8 bases; unmatched junction bases: 10. There are 16 residues in the CDR3.

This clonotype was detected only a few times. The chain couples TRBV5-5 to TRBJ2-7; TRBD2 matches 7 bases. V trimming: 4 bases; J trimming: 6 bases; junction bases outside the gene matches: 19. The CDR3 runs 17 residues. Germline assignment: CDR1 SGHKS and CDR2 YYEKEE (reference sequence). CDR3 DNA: TGTGCCAGCAGCAGCCTGACACCCCAGCTAGCGGTTACCGAGCAGTACTTC. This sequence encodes CASSSLTPQLAVTEQYF.

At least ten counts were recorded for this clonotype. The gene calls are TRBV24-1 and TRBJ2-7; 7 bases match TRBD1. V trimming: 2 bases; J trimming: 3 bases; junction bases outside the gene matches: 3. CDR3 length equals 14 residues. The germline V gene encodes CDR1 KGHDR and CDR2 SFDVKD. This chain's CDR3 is CATSDSHRGYEQYF. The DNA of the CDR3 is TGTGCCACCAGTGATTCACACAGGGGCTACGAGCAGTACTTC.

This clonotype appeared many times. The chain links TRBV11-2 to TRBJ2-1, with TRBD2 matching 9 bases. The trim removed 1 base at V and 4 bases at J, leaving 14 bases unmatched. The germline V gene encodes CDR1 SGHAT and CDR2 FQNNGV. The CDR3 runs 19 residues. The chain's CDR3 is CASSLVSRSASGTYNEQFF. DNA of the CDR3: TGTGCCAGCAGCTTAGTCAGTCGTTCGGCTAGCGGGACGTACAATGAGCAGTTCTTC.

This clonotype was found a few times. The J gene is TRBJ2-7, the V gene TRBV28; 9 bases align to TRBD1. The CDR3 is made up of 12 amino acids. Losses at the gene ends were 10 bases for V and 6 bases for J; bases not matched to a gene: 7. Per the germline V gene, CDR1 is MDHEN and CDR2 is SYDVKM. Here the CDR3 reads CAIRTGVGEQYF. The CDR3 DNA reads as TGTGCCATACGGACAGGGGTAGGCGAGCAGTACTTC.

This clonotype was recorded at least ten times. The CDR3 nucleotides are TGTGCCAGCAAGCCCCGCCCCAGGGCCTCCCAAGAGACCCAGTACTTC. Its protein product is CASKPRPRASQETQYF. This chain connects TRBV5-6 to TRBJ2-5; D might be TRBD1 (5 bases). Germline V gene sequence: CDR1 SGHDT, CDR2 YYEEEE. The V end lost 6 bases, the J end lost 1 base, and 19 bases lay between the germline ends. CDR3 length: 16 residues.

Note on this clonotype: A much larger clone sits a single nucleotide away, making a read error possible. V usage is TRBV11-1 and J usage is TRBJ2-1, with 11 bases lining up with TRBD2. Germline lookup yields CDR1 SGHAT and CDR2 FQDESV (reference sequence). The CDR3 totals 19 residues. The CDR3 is CASSSGTSGKEGPYNDQFF. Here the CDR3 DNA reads TGTGCCAGCAGCTCCGGGACTAGCGGCAAAGAGGGTCCCTACAATGACCAGTTCTTC.

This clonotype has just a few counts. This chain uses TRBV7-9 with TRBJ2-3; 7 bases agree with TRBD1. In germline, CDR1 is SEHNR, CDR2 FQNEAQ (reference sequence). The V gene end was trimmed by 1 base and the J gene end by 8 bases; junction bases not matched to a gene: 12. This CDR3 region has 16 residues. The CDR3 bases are TGTGCCAGCAGCTTAGGCCCAACTACAGGGGAAAGTACGCAGTATTTT. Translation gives CASSLGPTTGESTQYF.

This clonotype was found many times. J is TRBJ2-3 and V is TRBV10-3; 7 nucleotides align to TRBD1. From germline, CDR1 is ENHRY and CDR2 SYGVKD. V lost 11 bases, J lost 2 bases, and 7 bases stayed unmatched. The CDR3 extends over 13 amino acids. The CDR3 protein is CAAQGTDTDTQYF. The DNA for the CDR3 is TGTGCCGCCCAGGGGACAGACACAGATACGCAGTATTTT.

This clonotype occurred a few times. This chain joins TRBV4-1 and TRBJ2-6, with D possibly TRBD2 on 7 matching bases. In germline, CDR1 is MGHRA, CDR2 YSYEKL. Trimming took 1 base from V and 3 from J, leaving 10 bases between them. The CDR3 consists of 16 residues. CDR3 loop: CASSQGEGVGANVLTF. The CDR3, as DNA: TGCGCCAGCAGCCAAGGGGAGGGGGTTGGGGCCAACGTCCTGACTTTC.

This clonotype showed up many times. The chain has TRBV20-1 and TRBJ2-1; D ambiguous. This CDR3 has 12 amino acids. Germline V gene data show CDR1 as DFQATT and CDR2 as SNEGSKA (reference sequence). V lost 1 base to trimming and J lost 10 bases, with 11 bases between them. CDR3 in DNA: TGCAGTGCTAGAGTACCGAGTGGGGAGCAGTTCTTC. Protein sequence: CSARVPSGEQFF.

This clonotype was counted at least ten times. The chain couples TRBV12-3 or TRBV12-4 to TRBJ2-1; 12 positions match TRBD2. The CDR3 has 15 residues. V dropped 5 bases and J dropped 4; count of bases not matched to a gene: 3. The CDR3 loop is CASSTTSGRYNEQFF. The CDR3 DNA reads TGTGCCAGCAGTACTACTAGCGGGAGGTACAATGAGCAGTTCTTC.

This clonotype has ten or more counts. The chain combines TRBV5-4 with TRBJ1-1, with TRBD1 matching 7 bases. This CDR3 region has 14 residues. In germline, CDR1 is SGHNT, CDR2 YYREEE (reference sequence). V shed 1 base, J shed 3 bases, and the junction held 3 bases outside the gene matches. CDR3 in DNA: TGTGCCAGCAGCTTGACAGGGGATGACACTGAAGCTTTCTTT. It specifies CASSLTGDDTEAFF.

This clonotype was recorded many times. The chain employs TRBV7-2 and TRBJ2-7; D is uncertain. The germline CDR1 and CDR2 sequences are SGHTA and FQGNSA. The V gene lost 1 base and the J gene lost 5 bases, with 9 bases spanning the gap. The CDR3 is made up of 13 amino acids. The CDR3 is CASSLVTSDEQYF. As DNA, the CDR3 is TGTGCCAGCAGCTTAGTCACCAGCGACGAGCAGTACTTC.

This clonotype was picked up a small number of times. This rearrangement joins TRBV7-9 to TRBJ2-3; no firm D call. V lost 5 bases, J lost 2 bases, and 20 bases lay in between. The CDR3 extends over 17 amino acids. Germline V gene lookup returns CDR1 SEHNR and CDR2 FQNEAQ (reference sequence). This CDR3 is CASSKGWRASHTDTQYF. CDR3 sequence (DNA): TGTGCCAGCAGCAAGGGATGGCGTGCCTCCCACACAGATACGCAGTATTTT.